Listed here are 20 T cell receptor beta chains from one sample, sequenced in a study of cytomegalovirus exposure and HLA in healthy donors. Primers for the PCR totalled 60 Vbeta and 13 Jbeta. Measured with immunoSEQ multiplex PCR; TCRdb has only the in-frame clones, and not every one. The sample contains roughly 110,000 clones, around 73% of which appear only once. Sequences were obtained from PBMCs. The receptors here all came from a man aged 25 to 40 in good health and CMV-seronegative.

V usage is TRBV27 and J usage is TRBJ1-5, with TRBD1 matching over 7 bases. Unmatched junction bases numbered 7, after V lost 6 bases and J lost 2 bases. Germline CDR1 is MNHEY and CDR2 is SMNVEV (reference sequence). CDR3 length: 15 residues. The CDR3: CASRTYRGGNQPQHF. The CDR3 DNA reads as TGTGCCAGCAGGACCTACAGGGGTGGCAATCAGCCCCAGCATTTT.

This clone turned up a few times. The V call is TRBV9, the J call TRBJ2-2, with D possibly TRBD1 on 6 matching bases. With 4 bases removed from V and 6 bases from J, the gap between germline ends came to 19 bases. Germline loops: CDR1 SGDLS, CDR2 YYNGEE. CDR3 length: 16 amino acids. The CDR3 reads CASSQTGSRLSGELFF. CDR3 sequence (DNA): TGTGCCAGCAGCCAAACAGGGTCGAGGCTCTCCGGGGAGCTGTTTTTT. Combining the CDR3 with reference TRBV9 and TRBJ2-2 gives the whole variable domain DSGVTQTPKHLITATGQRVTLRCSPRSGDLSVYWYQQSLDQGLQFLIQYYNGEERAKGNILERFSAQQFPDLHSELNLSSLELGDSALYFCASSQTGSRLSGELFFGEGSRLTVL.

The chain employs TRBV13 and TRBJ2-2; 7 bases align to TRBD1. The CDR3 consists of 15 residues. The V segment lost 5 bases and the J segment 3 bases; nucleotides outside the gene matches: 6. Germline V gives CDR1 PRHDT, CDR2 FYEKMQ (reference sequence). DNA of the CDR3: TGTGCCAGCAGCGAGACAGGGTGGCACACCGGGGAGCTGTTTTTT. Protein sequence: CASSETGWHTGELFF.

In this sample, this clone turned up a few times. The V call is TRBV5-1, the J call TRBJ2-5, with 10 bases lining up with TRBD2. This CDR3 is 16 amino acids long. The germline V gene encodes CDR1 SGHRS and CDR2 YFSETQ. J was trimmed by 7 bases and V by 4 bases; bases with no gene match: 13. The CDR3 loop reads CASSGSSGGGGGTQYF. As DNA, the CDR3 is TGCGCCAGCAGCGGATCTAGCGGGGGCGGAGGTGGGACCCAGTACTTC.

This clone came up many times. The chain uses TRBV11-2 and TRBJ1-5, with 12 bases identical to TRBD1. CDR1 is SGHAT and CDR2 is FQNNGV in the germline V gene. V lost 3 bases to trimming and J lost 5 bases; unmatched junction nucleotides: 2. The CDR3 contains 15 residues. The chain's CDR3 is CASSFGTGGYQPQHF. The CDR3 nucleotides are TGTGCCAGCAGCTTCGGGACAGGGGGCTATCAGCCCCAGCATTTT.

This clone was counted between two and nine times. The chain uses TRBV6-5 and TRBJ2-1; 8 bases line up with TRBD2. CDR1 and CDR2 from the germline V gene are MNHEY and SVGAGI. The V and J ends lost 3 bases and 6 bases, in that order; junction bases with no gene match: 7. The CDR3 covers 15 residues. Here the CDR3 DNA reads TGTGCCAGCAGTTATCTTCGAACTAGCGGCAATGAGCAGTTCTTC. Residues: CASSYLRTSGNEQFF.

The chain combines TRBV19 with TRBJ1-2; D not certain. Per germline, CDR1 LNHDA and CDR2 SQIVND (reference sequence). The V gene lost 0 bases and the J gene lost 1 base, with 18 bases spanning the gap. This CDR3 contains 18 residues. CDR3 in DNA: TGTGCCAGTAGTATAGATCGCCTGACAAGACCACTTAACTATGGCTACACCTTC. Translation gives CASSIDRLTRPLNYGYTF.

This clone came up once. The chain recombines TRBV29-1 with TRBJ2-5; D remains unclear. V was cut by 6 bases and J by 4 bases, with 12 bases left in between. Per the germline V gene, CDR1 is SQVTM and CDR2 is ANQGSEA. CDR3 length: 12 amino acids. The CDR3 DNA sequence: TGCAGCGTCCTCTACGGTGGAGAGACCCAGTACTTC. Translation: CSVLYGGETQYF. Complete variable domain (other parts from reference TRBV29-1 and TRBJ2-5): SAVISQKPSRDICQRGTSLTIQCQVDSQVTMMFWYRQQPGQSLTLIATANQGSEATYESGFVIDKFPISRPNLTFSTLTVSNMSPEDSSIYLCSVLYGGETQYFGPGTRLLVL.

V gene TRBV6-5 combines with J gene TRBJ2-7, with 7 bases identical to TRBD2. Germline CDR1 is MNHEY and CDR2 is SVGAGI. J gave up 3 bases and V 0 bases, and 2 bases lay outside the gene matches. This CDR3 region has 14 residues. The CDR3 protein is CASSYSRGIYEQYF. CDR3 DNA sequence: TGTGCCAGCAGTTACTCGCGGGGGATCTACGAGCAGTACTTC.

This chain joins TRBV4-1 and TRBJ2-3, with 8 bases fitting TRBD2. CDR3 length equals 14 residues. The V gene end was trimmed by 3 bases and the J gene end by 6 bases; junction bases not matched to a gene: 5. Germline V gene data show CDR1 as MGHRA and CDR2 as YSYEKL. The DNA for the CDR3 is TGCGCCAGCAGCCAGGGAGCGGGAGCTGATACGCAGTATTTT. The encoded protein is CASSQGAGADTQYF.

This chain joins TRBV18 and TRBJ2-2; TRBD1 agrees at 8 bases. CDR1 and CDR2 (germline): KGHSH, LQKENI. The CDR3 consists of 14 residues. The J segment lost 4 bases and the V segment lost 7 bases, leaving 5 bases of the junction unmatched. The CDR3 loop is CASFETGVTGELFF. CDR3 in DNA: TGTGCCAGCTTTGAGACAGGGGTCACCGGGGAGCTGTTTTTT.

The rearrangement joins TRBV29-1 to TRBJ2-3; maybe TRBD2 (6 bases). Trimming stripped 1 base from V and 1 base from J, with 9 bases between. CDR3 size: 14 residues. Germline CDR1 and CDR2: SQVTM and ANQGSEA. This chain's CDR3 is CSVEVSGGTDTQYF. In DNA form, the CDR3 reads TGCAGCGTTGAAGTTAGCGGAGGCACAGATACGCAGTATTTT.

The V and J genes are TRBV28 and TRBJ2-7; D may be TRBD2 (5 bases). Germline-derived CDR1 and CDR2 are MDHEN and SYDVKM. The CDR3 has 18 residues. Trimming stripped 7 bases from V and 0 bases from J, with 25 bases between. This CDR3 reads CASTPDPGKGANSYEQYF. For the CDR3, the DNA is TGTGCCAGCACCCCGGACCCGGGAAAGGGCGCAAACTCCTACGAGCAGTACTTC.

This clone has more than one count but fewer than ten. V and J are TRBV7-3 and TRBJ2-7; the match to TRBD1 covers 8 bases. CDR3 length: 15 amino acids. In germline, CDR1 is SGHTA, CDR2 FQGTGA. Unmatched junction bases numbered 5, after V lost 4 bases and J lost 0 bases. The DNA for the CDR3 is TGTGCCAGCAGCTCAGGGGGCAGCAGCTCCTACGAGCAGTACTTC. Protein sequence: CASSSGGSSSYEQYF.

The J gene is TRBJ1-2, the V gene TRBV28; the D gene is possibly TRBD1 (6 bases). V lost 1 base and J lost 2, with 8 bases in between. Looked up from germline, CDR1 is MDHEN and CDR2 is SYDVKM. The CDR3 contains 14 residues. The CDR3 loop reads CASSLLGTNYGYTF. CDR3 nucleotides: TGTGCCAGCAGTTTATTAGGGACAAACTATGGCTACACCTTC.

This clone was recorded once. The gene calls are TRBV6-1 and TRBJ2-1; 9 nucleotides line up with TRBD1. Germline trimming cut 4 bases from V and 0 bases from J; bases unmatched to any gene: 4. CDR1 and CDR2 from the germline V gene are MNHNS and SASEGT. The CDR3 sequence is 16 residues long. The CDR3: CASSGWTGASYNEQFF. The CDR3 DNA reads TGTGCCAGCAGTGGCTGGACAGGGGCCTCCTACAATGAGCAGTTCTTC.

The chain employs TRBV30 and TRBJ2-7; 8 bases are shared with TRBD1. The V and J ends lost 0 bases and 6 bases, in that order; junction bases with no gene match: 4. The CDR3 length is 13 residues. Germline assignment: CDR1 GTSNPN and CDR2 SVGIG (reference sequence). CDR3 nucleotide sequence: TGTGCCTGGAGTGTACAGGGGGTAGGCGAGCAGTACTTC. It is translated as CAWSVQGVGEQYF.

CDR3 DNA sequence: TGTGCCAGCAGCTTACGGGGGGCTGGGGCCAACGTCCTGACTTTC. Residues: CASSLRGAGANVLTF. V is TRBV7-8 and J is TRBJ2-6, with 7 bases that match TRBD2. This CDR3 is 15 amino acids long. J lost 2 bases, V lost 2 bases, and 0 bases had no gene match. The V gene's germline CDR1 is SGHVS and CDR2 FQNEAQ.

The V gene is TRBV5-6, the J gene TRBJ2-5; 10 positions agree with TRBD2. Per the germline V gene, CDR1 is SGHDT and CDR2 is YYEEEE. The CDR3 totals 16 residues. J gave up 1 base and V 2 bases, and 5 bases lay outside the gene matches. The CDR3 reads CASSFYGTSVQETQYF. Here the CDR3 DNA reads TGTGCCAGCAGCTTTTACGGGACTAGCGTCCAAGAGACCCAGTACTTC.

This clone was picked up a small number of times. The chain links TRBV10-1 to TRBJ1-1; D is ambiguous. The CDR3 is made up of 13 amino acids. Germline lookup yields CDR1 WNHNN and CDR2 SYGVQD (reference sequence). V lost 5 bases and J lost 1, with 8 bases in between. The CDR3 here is CASSLQRNTEAFF. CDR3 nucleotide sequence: TGCGCCAGCAGTCTACAGAGGAACACTGAAGCTTTCTTT.